These 32 T cell receptor beta chains were all obtained from the same sample, sequenced in a study of beta chain features in type 1 diabetes (dated 2018 in TCRdb). The library was prepared using the immunoSEQ multiplex PCR assay. All of the isolated RNA was reverse transcribed with the High Capacity cDNA Reverse Transcription Kit, so expressed TCRB transcripts were sequenced. Here the immuneACCESS table is served through TCRdb, limited to in-frame sequences with V and J called. Missing clones are a known gap in these copies; in checked studies unresolved V genes cover under half, and the rest lacks a known reason. This sample has a few hundred thousand clones in its table, and 25% to 35% of those were observed once. The ten largest clones capture roughly 0.066% of the sample. Sequenced material: naive CD4+ T cells from blood. The cell subset or site label, as the study defines it: true naive CD4+ T cells. These receptors were obtained from a man between 18 and 29 years old in good health.

This clone has only a few counts. V and J are TRBV30 and TRBJ1-2; weak D call: TRBD1 (5 bases). The CDR3 runs to 14 residues. The V gene's germline CDR1 is GTSNPN and CDR2 SVGIG (reference sequence). The V gene lost 4 bases and the J gene lost 5 bases, with 17 bases spanning the gap. The chain's CDR3 is CAWKGDRSSYGYTF. The DNA for the CDR3 is TGTGCCTGGAAAGGGGACCGAAGCTCGTATGGCTACACCTTC.

J is TRBJ1-4 and V is TRBV2, with D perhaps matching TRBD1 (5 bases). The germline CDR1 and CDR2 sequences are SNHLY and FYNNEI. V gave up 6 bases and J gave up 10 bases, with 21 bases separating them. The CDR3 is 15 amino acids. The CDR3 loop reads CASSLRPQSTGKLFF. For the CDR3, the DNA is TGTGCCAGCAGCTTAAGGCCACAGAGCACAGGAAAACTGTTTTTT.

This clone was detected a few times. The CDR3 region has the DNA TGTGCCGTCCAGGCCGTCGCGGGCACAGATACGCAGTATTTT. Residues: CAVQAVAGTDTQYF. The genes are TRBV10-3 and TRBJ2-3; D is uncertain. Germline lookup yields CDR1 ENHRY and CDR2 SYGVKD. The CDR3 is 14 residues long. V lost 11 bases and J 1 base, leaving 16 bases between the germline ends.

The gene calls are TRBV30 and TRBJ1-1; no firm D call. The CDR3 runs to 11 residues. From germline, CDR1 is GTSNPN and CDR2 SVGIG (reference sequence). V dropped 5 bases and J dropped 1 base, with 5 bases sitting between them. This chain's CDR3 is CAWVQNTEAFF. The CDR3 DNA reads as TGTGCCTGGGTCCAGAACACTGAAGCTTTCTTT.

The chain uses TRBV6-5 and TRBJ2-5, with unresolved D. V lost 2 bases, J lost 2 bases, and 12 bases lay in between. The V gene's germline CDR1 is MNHEY and CDR2 SVGAGI. The CDR3 runs to 15 residues. CDR3 loop: CASSYQAPLQETQYF. CDR3 coding DNA: TGTGCCAGCAGTTACCAGGCGCCACTGCAAGAGACCCAGTACTTC.

The genes are TRBV5-1 and TRBJ2-2; D ambiguous. The CDR3 totals 13 residues. CDR1 and CDR2 (germline): SGHRS, YFSETQ. Trimming removed 0 bases at V and 1 base at J, with 1 base between. The CDR3 loop is CASSLGNTGELFF. The CDR3 nucleotides read TGCGCCAGCAGCTTGGGGAACACCGGGGAGCTGTTTTTT. The complete variable domain, with remaining parts taken from reference TRBV5-1 and TRBJ2-2, reads KAGVTQTPRYLIKTRGQQVTLSCSPISGHRSVSWYQQTPGQGLQFLFEYFSETQRNKGNFPGRFSGRQFSNSRSEMNVSTLELGDSALYLCASSLGNTGELFFGEGSRLTVL.

This clone was seen once. The V gene is TRBV2, the J gene TRBJ1-3; possible D gene TRBD1, 5 bases. V lost 8 bases to trimming and J lost 1 base, with 12 bases between them. The CDR3 has 14 amino acids. CDR1 and CDR2 (germline): SNHLY, FYNNEI. CDR3 region: CASSLGGSGNTIYF. CDR3 DNA: TGTGCCAGCTCTCTCGGGGGATCTGGAAACACCATATATTTT.

This clone has only a few counts. V and J are TRBV4-3 and TRBJ1-2; no clear D. The germline V gene has CDR1 LGHNA and CDR2 YSLEER. V dropped 3 bases and J dropped 4 bases, with 27 bases sitting between them. The CDR3 has 19 amino acids. CDR3 DNA: TGCGCCAGCAGCCAGGATATAATCCGGGCTGCGAAGGCGGGCTATGGCTACACCTTC. This encodes CASSQDIIRAAKAGYGYTF.

The chain combines TRBV25-1 with TRBJ1-2; D remains ambiguous. Trimming cost V 3 bases and J 2 bases, with 13 bases left between them. The CDR3 is made up of 15 amino acids. Germline CDR1 MGHDK, CDR2 SYGVNS. The CDR3 DNA sequence: TGTGCCAGCAGTGAGGCGGGATCATGGAACTATGGCTACACCTTC. Translating gives CASSEAGSWNYGYTF.

This clone has just a few counts. CDR3 DNA sequence: TGTGCCTGGAGTGTGGGGACTAGCGGGATTACAGATACGCAGTATTTT. Translating it yields CAWSVGTSGITDTQYF. The V call is TRBV30, the J call TRBJ2-3; 13 bases match TRBD2. With V trimmed by 0 bases and J by 3 bases, 3 bases remained unmatched. This CDR3 spans 16 amino acids. Per germline, CDR1 GTSNPN and CDR2 SVGIG (reference sequence). Full variable domain (remainder filled in from reference TRBV30 and TRBJ2-3): SQTIHQWPATLVQPVGSPLSLECTVEGTSNPNLYWYRQAAGRGLQLLFYSVGIGQISSEVPQNLSASRPQDRQFILSSKKLLLSDSGFYLCAWSVGTSGITDTQYFGPGTRLTVL.

On this clone: At the DNA level, this CDR3 is encoded by other sequences in the same sample as well. V is TRBV7-9 and J is TRBJ2-3; perhaps TRBD2 as D (5 bases). Germline CDR1 and CDR2: SEHNR and FQNEAQ (reference sequence). The V end lost 0 bases, the J end lost 0 bases, and 7 bases lay between the germline ends. This CDR3 is built from 15 residues. CDR3 DNA: TGTGCCAGCAGCTTAGCGCGGGCTAGCACAGATACGCAGTATTTT. Translated, it gives CASSLARASTDTQYF.

V gene TRBV7-2 combines with J gene TRBJ2-7, with TRBD1 matching over 10 bases. V lost 5 bases, J lost 4 bases, and 8 bases stayed unmatched. CDR1 and CDR2 (germline): SGHTA, FQGNSA. This CDR3 contains 15 residues. The CDR3 sequence: CASSPPRGQGYEQYF. The CDR3 nucleotides read TGTGCCAGCAGCCCCCCTAGGGGACAGGGGTACGAGCAGTACTTC. Based on the CDR3 plus reference TRBV7-2 and TRBJ2-7, the full variable domain is GAGVSQSPSNKVTEKGKDVELRCDPISGHTALYWYRQSLGQGLEFLIYFQGNSAPDKSGLPSDRFSAERTGGSVSTLTIQRTQQEDSAVYLCASSPPRGQGYEQYFGPGTRLTVT.

V usage is TRBV11-2 and J usage is TRBJ2-3; TRBD2 might be the D (6 bases). The CDR3 runs to 15 residues. The germline V and J ends were trimmed by 0 bases and 4 bases, with 11 bases remaining between them. Germline V CDR1 and CDR2: SGHAT, FQNNGV. CDR3 in amino acids: CASSLELAYADTQYF. Here the CDR3 DNA reads TGTGCCAGCAGCTTAGAGCTAGCGTACGCAGATACGCAGTATTTT.

V usage is TRBV13 and J usage is TRBJ2-2; tentative D call: TRBD1 (6 bases). Trimming left V 0 bases short and J 5 bases short, with 19 bases between. The germline V gene has CDR1 PRHDT and CDR2 FYEKMQ (reference sequence). The CDR3 length is 18 residues. The CDR3 here is CASSLGPTSGGGTGELFF. As DNA, the CDR3 is TGTGCCAGCAGCTTAGGCCCTACTAGTGGGGGCGGTACCGGGGAGCTGTTTTTT.

The V call is TRBV19, the J call TRBJ2-7; D ambiguous. This CDR3 comprises 12 residues. From germline, CDR1 is LNHDA and CDR2 SQIVND (reference sequence). The V end was cut by 5 bases, the J end by 7 bases, with 12 bases between. CDR3 amino acids: CASSLRVGEQYF. Written as DNA, the CDR3 is TGTGCCAGTAGTCTACGGGTGGGAGAGCAGTACTTC. Drawing the rest from reference TRBV19 and TRBJ2-7, the complete variable domain is DGGITQSPKYLFRKEGQNVTLSCEQNLNHDAMYWYRQDPGQGLRLIYYSQIVNDFQKGDIAEGYSVSREKKESFPLTVTSAQKNPTAFYLCASSLRVGEQYFGPGTRLTVT.

This clone turned up a few times. The J gene is TRBJ2-7, the V gene TRBV29-1; D gene unclear. The CDR3 extends over 11 amino acids. In germline, CDR1 is SQVTM, CDR2 ANQGSEA. Trimming stripped 4 bases from V and 2 bases from J, with 6 bases between. The CDR3 bases are TGCAGCGTTGGGGTGGCCTACGAGCAGTACTTC. This gives the protein CSVGVAYEQYF.

In its sample, this clone was seen a few times. The chain uses TRBV4-3 and TRBJ1-2; a possible D gene is TRBD1 (6 bases). Germline assignment: CDR1 LGHNA and CDR2 YSLEER. Between the trimmed V and J ends, which lost 1 base and 4 bases, there was a span of 10 bases. The CDR3 consists of 14 residues. The DNA of the CDR3 is TGCGCCAGCAGCCAAGCAGGGGTCAGCTATGGCTACACCTTC. It codes for CASSQAGVSYGYTF.

The genes are TRBV6-1 and TRBJ2-1; D remains unclear. V gave up 8 bases and J gave up 0 bases, with 20 bases separating them. Germline CDR1 and CDR2: MNHNS and SASEGT. This CDR3 region has 17 residues. CDR3 in DNA: TGTGCCAGCGGTGCGCCCCGACGTGGACCCTCCTACAATGAGCAGTTCTTC. Protein sequence: CASGAPRRGPSYNEQFF.

The rearrangement uses TRBV7-2 and TRBJ2-1, with 12 nucleotides matching TRBD2. With V trimmed by 5 bases and J by 5 bases, 10 bases remained unmatched. CDR1 and CDR2 from the germline V gene are SGHTA and FQGNSA. The CDR3 has 17 residues. CDR3 DNA: TGTGCCAGCAGCCTCACTAGCGGGAGGTGGTTAAACAATGAGCAGTTCTTC. It specifies CASSLTSGRWLNNEQFF.

To note about this clone: Other DNA sequences within the sample encode an identical CDR3. This chain links TRBV5-1 with TRBJ2-5; 11 positions match TRBD2. CDR1 is SGHRS, CDR2 YFSETQ, per germline. Trimming cost V 0 bases and J 5 bases; bases outside gene matches: 3. The CDR3 sequence is 15 residues long. The CDR3 sequence: CASSLVLAGEETQYF. In DNA, the CDR3 is TGCGCCAGCAGCTTGGTACTAGCGGGAGAGGAGACCCAGTACTTC.

In its sample, this clone was seen a few times. The chain links TRBV13 to TRBJ2-7; 7 nucleotides match TRBD2. V shed 0 bases, J shed 9 bases, and the junction held 5 bases outside the gene matches. This CDR3 spans 13 amino acids. Germline CDR1 and CDR2: PRHDT and FYEKMQ (reference sequence). The CDR3 DNA sequence: TGTGCCAGCAGCTTAGGTGAAGCGGGATGGCAGTACTTC. This sequence encodes CASSLGEAGWQYF.

This clone was seen more than once but under ten times. The CDR3 reads CASSFGQLEETQYF. CDR3 sequence (DNA): TGCGCCAGCAGCTTCGGACAGCTCGAAGAGACCCAGTACTTC. This sequence joins TRBV5-1 and TRBJ2-5, with D perhaps matching TRBD1 (6 bases). Germline V gene data show CDR1 as SGHRS and CDR2 as YFSETQ. V dropped 2 bases and J dropped 3 bases, with 11 bases sitting between them. The CDR3 contains 14 residues.

This chain links TRBV7-9 with TRBJ2-1, with no clear D. Germline values: CDR1 SEHNR, CDR2 FQNEAQ (reference sequence). Trimming cost V 4 bases and J 9 bases, with 13 bases left between them. The CDR3 length is 13 residues. The CDR3 sequence is CASSSTGGTEQFF. CDR3 bases: TGTGCCAGCAGCTCTACTGGTGGAACTGAGCAGTTCTTC.

This clone was observed a few times. This sequence joins TRBV27 and TRBJ2-7, with D tentatively TRBD1 or TRBD2 (5 bases each). This CDR3 spans 14 amino acids. Trimming took 3 bases from V and 4 from J, leaving 13 bases between them. CDR1 is MNHEY and CDR2 is SMNVEV in the germline V gene (reference sequence). In DNA, the CDR3 is TGTGCCAGCAGTTTCAGGGACGGCTTGTACGAGCAGTACTTC. It yields the protein CASSFRDGLYEQYF.

The chain employs TRBV30 and TRBJ2-3; TRBD1 or TRBD2 may be the D gene (6 bases each). The V gene lost 3 bases and the J gene lost 5 bases, with 30 bases spanning the gap. CDR3 size: 19 residues. Germline loops: CDR1 GTSNPN, CDR2 SVGIG (reference sequence). The CDR3 sequence is CAWSLMRPFLTGAEDTQYF. The DNA for the CDR3 is TGTGCCTGGAGCCTTATGAGGCCCTTTTTGACGGGGGCCGAAGATACGCAGTATTTT.

The rearrangement joins TRBV7-9 to TRBJ2-1, with D possibly TRBD2 on 5 matching bases. Per the germline V gene, CDR1 is SEHNR and CDR2 is FQNEAQ (reference sequence). The CDR3 totals 12 residues. The V end lost 6 bases, the J end lost 9 bases, and 12 bases lay between the germline ends. The CDR3 loop is CASRKIATEQFF. The CDR3 nucleotides read TGTGCCAGCAGAAAGATAGCGACTGAGCAGTTCTTC.

This clone occurred a few times. The chain is built from TRBV30 and TRBJ1-1; possible D gene TRBD1, 5 bases. The CDR3 spans 13 residues. Germline values: CDR1 GTSNPN, CDR2 SVGIG (reference sequence). Trimming stripped 0 bases from V and 5 bases from J, with 10 bases between. The CDR3 DNA reads TGTGCCTGGAGTGTGGTATGGGGGACTGAAGCTTTCTTT. Amino acid sequence: CAWSVVWGTEAFF.

In this sample, this clone turned up a few times. This chain joins TRBV4-3 and TRBJ1-1; 7 positions agree with TRBD1. Germline assignment: CDR1 LGHNA and CDR2 YSLEER. V shed 1 base, J shed 1 base, and the junction held 3 bases outside the gene matches. This CDR3 contains 15 residues. The chain's CDR3 is CASSQGDRANTEAFF. The CDR3 DNA reads as TGCGCCAGCAGCCAAGGGGACAGAGCGAACACTGAAGCTTTCTTT.

This clone turned up a few times. V gene TRBV27 combines with J gene TRBJ1-2, with D tentatively TRBD1 (6 bases). The germline V and J ends were trimmed by 5 bases and 4 bases, with 14 bases remaining between them. The CDR3 spans 14 residues. Germline loops: CDR1 MNHEY, CDR2 SMNVEV (reference sequence). The DNA of the CDR3 is TGTGCCAGCAGTCACCCGGACAGAGCCTATGGCTACACCTTC. It translates to CASSHPDRAYGYTF.

This chain links TRBV5-1 with TRBJ2-5, with 12 bases lining up with TRBD2. The tail of the sequence fits TRBJ2-7 better, so the J call may be wrong. CDR3 length equals 18 residues. Germline CDR1 is SGHRS and CDR2 is YFSETQ. The CDR3 DNA reads TGCGCCAGCAGCTTGGCCTGGACTAGCGGGATCTCCGGGGACGAGCAGTACTTC. Its protein product is CASSLAWTSGISGDEQYF.

For this clone: The sample holds other DNA sequences that translate to the same CDR3. The chain carries TRBV5-1 and TRBJ2-5; tentatively, D is TRBD1 (5 bases). This CDR3 comprises 13 residues. The germline V gene encodes CDR1 SGHRS and CDR2 YFSETQ. V was trimmed by 0 bases and J by 2 bases, leaving 5 bases between them. In DNA, the CDR3 is TGCGCCAGCAGCTTGGGACAGCAAGAGACCCAGTACTTC. Translation: CASSLGQQETQYF.

This chain uses TRBV14 with TRBJ2-1, with 10 bases identical to TRBD2. Unmatched junction bases numbered 3, after V lost 6 bases and J lost 4 bases. The CDR3 consists of 14 residues. Germline CDR1 reads SGHDN; CDR2 reads FVKESK. The DNA for the CDR3 is TGTGCCAGCAGACTAGCGGGGACTTACAATGAGCAGTTCTTC. It yields the protein CASRLAGTYNEQFF.